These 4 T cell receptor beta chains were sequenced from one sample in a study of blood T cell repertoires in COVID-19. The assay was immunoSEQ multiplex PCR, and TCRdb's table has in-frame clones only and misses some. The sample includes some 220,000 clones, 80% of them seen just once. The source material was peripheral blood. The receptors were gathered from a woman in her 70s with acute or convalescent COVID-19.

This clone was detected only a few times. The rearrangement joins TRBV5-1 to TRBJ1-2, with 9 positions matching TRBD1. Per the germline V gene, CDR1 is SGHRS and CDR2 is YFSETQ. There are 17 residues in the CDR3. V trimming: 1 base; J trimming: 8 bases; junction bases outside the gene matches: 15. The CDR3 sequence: CASSLPYSGTGSGGYTF. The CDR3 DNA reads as TGCGCCAGCAGCTTGCCCTACTCCGGGACAGGGAGTGGAGGCTACACCTTC. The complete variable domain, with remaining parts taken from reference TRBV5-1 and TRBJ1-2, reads KAGVTQTPRYLIKTRGQQVTLSCSPISGHRSVSWYQQTPGQGLQFLFEYFSETQRNKGNFPGRFSGRQFSNSRSEMNVSTLELGDSALYLCASSLPYSGTGSGGYTFGSGTRLTVV.

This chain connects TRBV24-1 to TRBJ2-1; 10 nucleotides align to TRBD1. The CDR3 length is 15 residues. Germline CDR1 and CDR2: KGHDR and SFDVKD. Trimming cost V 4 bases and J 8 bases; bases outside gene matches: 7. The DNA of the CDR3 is TGTGCCACCAGTGACCCTCGGGGACAGGGGTATGAGCAGTTCTTC. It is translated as CATSDPRGQGYEQFF.

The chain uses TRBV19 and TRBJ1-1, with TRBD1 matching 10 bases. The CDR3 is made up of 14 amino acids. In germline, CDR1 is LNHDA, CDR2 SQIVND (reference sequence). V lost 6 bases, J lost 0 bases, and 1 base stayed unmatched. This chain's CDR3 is CASRGQGLNTEAFF. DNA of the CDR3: TGTGCCAGTAGGGGACAGGGGTTGAACACTGAAGCTTTCTTT.

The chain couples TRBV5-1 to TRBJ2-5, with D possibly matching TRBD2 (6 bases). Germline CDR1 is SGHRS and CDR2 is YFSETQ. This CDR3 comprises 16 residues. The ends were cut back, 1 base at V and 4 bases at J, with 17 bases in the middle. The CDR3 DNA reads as TGCGCCAGCAGCTTGACCGGCACTAGCAACGGAGAGACCCAGTACTTC. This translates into CASSLTGTSNGETQYF.